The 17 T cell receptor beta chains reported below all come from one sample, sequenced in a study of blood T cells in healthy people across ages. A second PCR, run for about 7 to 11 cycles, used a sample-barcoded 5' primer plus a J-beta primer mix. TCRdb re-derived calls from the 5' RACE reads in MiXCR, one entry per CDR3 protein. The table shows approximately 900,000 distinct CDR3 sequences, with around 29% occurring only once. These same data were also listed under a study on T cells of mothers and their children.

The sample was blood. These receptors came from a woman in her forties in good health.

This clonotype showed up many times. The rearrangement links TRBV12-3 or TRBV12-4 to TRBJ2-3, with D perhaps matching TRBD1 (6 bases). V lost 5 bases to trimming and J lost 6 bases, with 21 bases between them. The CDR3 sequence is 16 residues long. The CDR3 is CASSPMDREGSDTQYF. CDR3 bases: TGTGCCAGCAGTCCCATGGACAGAGAGGGCTCGGATACGCAGTATTTT.

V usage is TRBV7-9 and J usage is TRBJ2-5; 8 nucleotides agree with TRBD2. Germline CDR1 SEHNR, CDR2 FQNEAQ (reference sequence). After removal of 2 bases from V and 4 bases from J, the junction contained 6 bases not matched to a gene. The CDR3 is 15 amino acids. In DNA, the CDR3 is TGTGCCAGCAGCTTACGATCCGGGGGGGCAGAGACCCAGTACTTC. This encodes CASSLRSGGAETQYF.

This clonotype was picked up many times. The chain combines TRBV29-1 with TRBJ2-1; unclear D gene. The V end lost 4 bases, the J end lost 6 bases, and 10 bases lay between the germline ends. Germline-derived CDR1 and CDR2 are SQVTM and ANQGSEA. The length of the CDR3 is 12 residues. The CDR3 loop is CSVGGHSNEQFF. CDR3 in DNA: TGCAGCGTTGGGGGTCACAGCAATGAGCAGTTCTTC.

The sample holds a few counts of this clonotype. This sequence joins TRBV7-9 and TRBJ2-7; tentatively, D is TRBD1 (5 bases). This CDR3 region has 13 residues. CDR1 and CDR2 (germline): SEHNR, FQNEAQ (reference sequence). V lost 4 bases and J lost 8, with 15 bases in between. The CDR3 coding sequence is TGTGCCAGCAGCTCACAACAGGCCCCCCAGCAGTACTTC. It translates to CASSSQQAPQQYF.

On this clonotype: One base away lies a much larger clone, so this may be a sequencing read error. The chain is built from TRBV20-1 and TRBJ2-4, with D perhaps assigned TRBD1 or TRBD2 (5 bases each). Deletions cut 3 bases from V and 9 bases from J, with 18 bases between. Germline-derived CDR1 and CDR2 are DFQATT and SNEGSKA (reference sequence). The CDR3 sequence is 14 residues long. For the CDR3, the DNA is TGCAGTGCTAGCGTCGGGACGCCCTGGGGCATTCAGTACTTC. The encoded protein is CSASVGTPWGIQYF.

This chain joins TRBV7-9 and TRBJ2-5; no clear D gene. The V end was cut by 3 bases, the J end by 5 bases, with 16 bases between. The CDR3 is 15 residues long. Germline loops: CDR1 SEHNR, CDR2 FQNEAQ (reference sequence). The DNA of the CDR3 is TGTGCCAGCAGCTTGCGACAAGGCCTAGAGGAGACCCAGTACTTC. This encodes CASSLRQGLEETQYF.

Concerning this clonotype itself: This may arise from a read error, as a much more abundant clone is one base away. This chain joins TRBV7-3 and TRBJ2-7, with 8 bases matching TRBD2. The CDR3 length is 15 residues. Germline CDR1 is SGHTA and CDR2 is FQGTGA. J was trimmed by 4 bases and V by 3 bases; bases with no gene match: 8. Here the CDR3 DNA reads TGTGCCAGCAGCTTGACCGGGGGGGTGTTGTACGAGCAGTACTTC. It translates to CASSLTGGVLYEQYF.

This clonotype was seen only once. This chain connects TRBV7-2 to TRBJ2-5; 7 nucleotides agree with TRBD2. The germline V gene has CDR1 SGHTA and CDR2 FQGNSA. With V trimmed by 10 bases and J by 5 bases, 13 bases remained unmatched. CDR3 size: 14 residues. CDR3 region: CATLLGGFGETQYF. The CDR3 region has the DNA TGTGCCACCCTGTTGGGGGGGTTTGGTGAGACCCAGTACTTC.

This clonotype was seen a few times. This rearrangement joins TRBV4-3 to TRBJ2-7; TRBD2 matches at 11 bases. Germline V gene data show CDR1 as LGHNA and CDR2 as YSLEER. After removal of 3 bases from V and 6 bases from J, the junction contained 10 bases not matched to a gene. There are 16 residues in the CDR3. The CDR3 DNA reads TGCGCCAGCAGCCACCTTAGCGGGGGGGCCGAATCCGAGCAGTACTTC. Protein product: CASSHLSGGAESEQYF.

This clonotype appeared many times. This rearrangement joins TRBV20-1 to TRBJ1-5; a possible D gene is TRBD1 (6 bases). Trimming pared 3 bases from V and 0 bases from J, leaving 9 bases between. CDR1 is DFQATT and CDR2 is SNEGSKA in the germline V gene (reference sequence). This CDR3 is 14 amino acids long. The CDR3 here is CSARDSNSNQPQHF. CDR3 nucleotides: TGCAGTGCTAGGGACAGCAATAGCAATCAGCCCCAGCATTTT.

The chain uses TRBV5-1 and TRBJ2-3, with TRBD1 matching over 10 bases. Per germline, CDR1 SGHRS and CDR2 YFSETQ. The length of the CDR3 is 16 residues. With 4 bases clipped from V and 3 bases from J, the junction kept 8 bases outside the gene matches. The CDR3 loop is CASSRSGTGETDTQYF. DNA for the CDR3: TGCGCCAGCAGCCGTTCCGGGACAGGGGAGACAGATACGCAGTATTTT.

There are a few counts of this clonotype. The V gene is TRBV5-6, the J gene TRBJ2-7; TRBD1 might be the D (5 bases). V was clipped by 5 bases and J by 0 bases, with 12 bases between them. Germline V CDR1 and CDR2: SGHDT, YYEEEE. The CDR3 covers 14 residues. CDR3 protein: CASSRSQGSYEQYF. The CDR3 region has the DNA TGTGCCAGCAGTAGATCTCAGGGCTCCTACGAGCAGTACTTC.

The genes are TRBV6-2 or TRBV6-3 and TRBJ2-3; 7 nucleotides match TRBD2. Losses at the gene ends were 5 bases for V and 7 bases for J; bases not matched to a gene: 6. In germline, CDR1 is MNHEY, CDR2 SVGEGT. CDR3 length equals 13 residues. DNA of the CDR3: TGTGCCAGCAGTACCCAACTAGCGAATACGCAGTATTTT. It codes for CASSTQLANTQYF.

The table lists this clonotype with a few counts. The CDR3 DNA sequence: TGCAGTGCATGGGGCGAGCGGGGGGGCCGGGAGACCCAGTACTTC. Amino acids: CSAWGERGGRETQYF. The chain links TRBV20-1 to TRBJ2-5; 10 bases map to TRBD2. Germline values: CDR1 DFQATT, CDR2 SNEGSKA (reference sequence). The CDR3 has 15 amino acids. The V gene end was trimmed by 6 bases and the J gene end by 5 bases; junction bases not matched to a gene: 12.

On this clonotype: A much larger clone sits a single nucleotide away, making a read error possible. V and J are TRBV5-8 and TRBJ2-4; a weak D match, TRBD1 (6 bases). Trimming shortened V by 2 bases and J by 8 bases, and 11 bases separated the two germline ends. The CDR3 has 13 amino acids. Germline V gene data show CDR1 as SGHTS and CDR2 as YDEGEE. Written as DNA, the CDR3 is TGTGCCAGCAGCTTAGGGACACGGGACATTCAGTACTTC. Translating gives CASSLGTRDIQYF.

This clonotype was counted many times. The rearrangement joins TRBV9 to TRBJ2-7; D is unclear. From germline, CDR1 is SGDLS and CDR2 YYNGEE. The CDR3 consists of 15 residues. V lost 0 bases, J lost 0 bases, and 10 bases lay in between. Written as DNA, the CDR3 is TGTGCCAGCAGCGTAGATTTCCTAGACTCCTACGAGCAGTACTTC. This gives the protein CASSVDFLDSYEQYF.

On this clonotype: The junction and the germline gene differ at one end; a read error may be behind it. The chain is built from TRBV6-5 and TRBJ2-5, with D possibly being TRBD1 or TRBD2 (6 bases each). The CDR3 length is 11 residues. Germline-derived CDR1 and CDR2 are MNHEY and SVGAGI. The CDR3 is CASSARGEQHF. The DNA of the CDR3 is TGTGCCAGCAGCGCAAGGGGGGAGCAGCACTTC.